This entry lists 9 T cell receptor beta chains sequenced from one sample in a study of radiation and T cells in renal cell carcinoma. Some clones are missing from TCRdb's copy, which holds only in-frame ones; the method was immunoSEQ multiplex PCR. The top ten clones hold approximately 8.6% of a sample with around 94,000 clones, around four fifths of them seen once. Time point in this sample: blood 4 weeks post-SBRT, at nephrectomy. The treatment here: 15 Gy SBRT to primary tumor, nephrectomy 4 weeks later. The sequenced sample was blood, obtained from a patient whose treatment included radiotherapy and nephrectomy. The receptor source for this set is a man over 45 with renal cell carcinoma.

This chain uses TRBV7-9 with TRBJ2-1, with TRBD2 matching over 12 bases. Per the germline V gene, CDR1 is SEHNR and CDR2 is FQNEAQ (reference sequence). The CDR3 is 17 residues long. V lost 1 base and J lost 6; bases outside the gene matches: 7. The CDR3 loop reads CASSLGTTSGSPNEQFF. As DNA, the CDR3 is TGTGCCAGCAGCTTAGGGACGACTAGCGGGAGTCCCAATGAGCAGTTCTTC.

This clone was picked up one time. This chain joins TRBV2 and TRBJ1-4; D is unresolved. V was cut by 1 base and J by 3 bases, with 12 bases left in between. Germline V lookup: CDR1 SNHLY, CDR2 FYNNEI. CDR3 length: 16 residues. The CDR3 coding sequence is TGTGCCAGCAGTGAAGTGTTAGCGGCGGCTAATGAAAAACTGTTTTTT. It translates to CASSEVLAAANEKLFF. Filled out from reference TRBV2 and TRBJ1-4, the complete variable domain reads EPEVTQTPSHQVTQMGQEVILRCVPISNHLYFYWYRQILGQKVEFLVSFYNNEISEKSEIFDDQFSVERPDGSNFTLKIRSTKLEDSAMYFCASSEVLAAANEKLFFGSGTQLSVL.

This clone is labeled as medium-sized (0.01 to 0.1%). The V gene is TRBV19, the J gene TRBJ2-2; D remains ambiguous. The CDR3 spans 13 residues. Between the trimmed V and J ends, which lost 5 bases and 6 bases, there was a span of 10 bases. Germline CDR1 and CDR2: LNHDA and SQIVND (reference sequence). CDR3 protein: CASSPGLSGELFF. In DNA form, the CDR3 reads TGTGCCAGTAGTCCGGGTCTCTCCGGGGAGCTGTTTTTT.

The genes are TRBV28 and TRBJ1-1, with a weak D call TRBD1 (6 bases). The V gene's germline CDR1 is MDHEN and CDR2 SYDVKM. V was trimmed by 5 bases and J by 10 bases, leaving 17 bases between them. CDR3 length: 13 residues. CDR3 sequence reads: CASSPGQPLRAFF. CDR3 bases: TGTGCCAGCAGTCCCGGACAGCCGTTGAGAGCTTTCTTT.

The chain has TRBV5-1 and TRBJ2-2; tentative D call: TRBD1 (6 bases). The CDR3 extends over 15 amino acids. The V and J ends lost 3 bases and 4 bases respectively, with 13 bases between them. Germline V CDR1 and CDR2: SGHRS, YFSETQ. This CDR3 is CASSYARTATGELFF. The CDR3 DNA reads TGCGCCAGCAGCTACGCCAGGACAGCCACCGGGGAGCTGTTTTTT.

To note about this clone: Additional DNA sequences in this sample encode the identical CDR3. The DNA for the CDR3 is TGTGCCAGCAGTTACTCTTCGGGAAACACCATATATTTT. Its protein product is CASSYSSGNTIYF. The chain recombines TRBV6-5 with TRBJ1-3; D call uncertain. The CDR3 extends over 13 amino acids. The germline CDR1 and CDR2 sequences are MNHEY and SVGAGI. V was cut by 0 bases and J by 4 bases, with 4 bases left in between.

The chain is built from TRBV18 and TRBJ1-1, with 8 bases lining up with TRBD1. Germline CDR1 and CDR2: KGHSH and LQKENI. The CDR3 runs 16 residues. The junction had 14 bases not matched to a gene; V was cut back by 2 bases and J by 9 bases. CDR3 bases: TGTGCCAGCTCACCATATGGACAGGGCGTGGGGTCGCAAGCTTTCTTT. This gives the protein CASSPYGQGVGSQAFF.

This rearrangement joins TRBV25-1 to TRBJ1-2; perhaps TRBD1 as D (5 bases). V was shortened by 9 bases and J by 1 base, with 9 bases between the two germline ends. The CDR3 is made up of 12 amino acids. Germline lookup yields CDR1 MGHDK and CDR2 SYGVNS. CDR3 protein: CASSQVNYGYTF. In DNA, the CDR3 is TGTGCCAGTTCACAGGTTAACTATGGCTACACCTTC.

The genes are TRBV11-2 and TRBJ1-6, with unresolved D. Trimming took 3 bases from V and 10 from J, leaving 13 bases between them. This CDR3 has 14 residues. CDR1 and CDR2 (germline): SGHAT, FQNNGV. CDR3: CASSFPSTWSPLHF. The DNA of the CDR3 is TGTGCCAGCAGCTTTCCCAGCACCTGGTCACCCCTCCACTTT.